Sequencing of this TCR beta chain was carried out in a study of cytomegalovirus exposure and HLA in healthy donors. V shed 4 bases, J shed 4 bases, and the junction held 10 bases outside the gene matches. Germline CDR1 SGDLS, CDR2 YYNGEE. The CDR3 is 16 amino acids. The PCR employed 60 Vbeta primers together with 13 Jbeta primers. The data were produced by immunoSEQ multiplex PCR, yet TCRdb's version contains in-frame clones alone and is incomplete. The sample yields 210,000 or so clones, around 80% seen once. This rearrangement joins TRBV9 to TRBJ2-1, with 8 bases aligning to TRBD2. Sequenced: PBMCs. This sequence was found in a man between 18 and 29 years old in good health and CMV-seronegative. The CDR3 loop is CASSPGGSGRYNEQFF. The CDR3 bases are TGTGCCAGCAGCCCCGGGGGGAGCGGGAGATACAATGAGCAGTTCTTC. The full variable domain, its missing parts supplied by reference TRBV9 and TRBJ2-1, is DSGVTQTPKHLITATGQRVTLRCSPRSGDLSVYWYQQSLDQGLQFLIQYYNGEERAKGNILERFSAQQFPDLHSELNLSSLELGDSALYFCASSPGGSGRYNEQFFGPGTRLTVL.